The rows below give T cell receptor beta chains drawn from one sample of a study of blood T cell repertoires in COVID-19. Some clones are missing from TCRdb's copy, which holds only in-frame ones; the method was immunoSEQ multiplex PCR. The data hold 78,000 or so clones, with roughly 86% observed a single time. Material: peripheral blood. The receptors here all came from a man over 45 with active or convalescent COVID-19. Both conserved end residues are part of each CDR3. D genes are given only for firm matches. Expanded clones are given a class, and other clones once, few, many or no size at all.

v_call	j_call	d_call	clone_size	cdr3_nt	cdr3_aa
TRBV19	TRBJ2-5	TRBD2	NA	TGTGCCAGTAGGTCGACTAGCCCGCAAATGGAGACCCAGTACTTC	CASRSTSPQMETQYF
TRBV11-2	TRBJ2-3	TRBD1	NA	TGTGCCAGCAACCGCGGACAGGGAAGCACAGATACGCAGTATTTT	CASNRGQGSTDTQYF
TRBV9	TRBJ1-6	NA	NA	TGTGCCAGCAGCGTAGGGGCGGGGTCCTATAATTCACCCCTCCACTTT	CASSVGAGSYNSPLHF
TRBV5-1	TRBJ2-5	TRBD1	NA	TGCGCCAGCAGCCCCGGGACAGTGGCCACCCAAGAGACCCAGTACTTC	CASSPGTVATQETQYF
TRBV5-3	TRBJ1-4	TRBD1	NA	TGTGCCAGAAGCGCGGACAGGGCGGACGAAAAACTGTTTTTT	CARSADRADEKLFF
TRBV10-2	TRBJ2-5	NA	NA	TGCGCCAGCAGTGAGCCCGATGAGCCAAAAGAGACCCAGTACTTC	CASSEPDEPKETQYF
TRBV24-1	TRBJ2-7	NA	NA	TGTGCCACCAGTGATTCCCACTTCTACGAGCAGTACTTC	CATSDSHFYEQYF
TRBV21-1	TRBJ1-2	NA	NA	TGTGCCAGCAGCAAAGGCCCCGTAGAGCCCGCTAACTATGGCTACACCTTC	CASSKGPVEPANYGYTF
TRBV2	TRBJ1-5	NA	NA	TGTGCCAGCAGGGACCACCTGCGGGGTGACAATCAGCCCCAGCATTTT	CASRDHLRGDNQPQHF
TRBV28	TRBJ2-5	NA	NA	TGTGCCAGCAGTATGTTGTTCGACGGAGGTGGCCTCCTACAAGAGACCCAGTACTTC	CASSMLFDGGGLLQETQYF
TRBV28	TRBJ1-1	NA	NA	TGTGCCAGCAGTGTAATGAACACTGAAGCTTTCTTT	CASSVMNTEAFF
TRBV11-2	TRBJ2-2	NA	NA	TGTGCCAGCCTCCCTGGAGCGTTCACCGGGGAGCTGTTTTTT	CASLPGAFTGELFF
TRBV11-2	TRBJ2-2	NA	NA	TGTGCCAGCAGCTTAGTCGGGGGGAACACCGGGGAGCTGTTTTTT	CASSLVGGNTGELFF
TRBV28	TRBJ2-1	TRBD2	NA	TGTGCCAGCAAAGGGACTAGCGGGGAGAGCTCCTACAATGAGCAGTTCTTC	CASKGTSGESSYNEQFF
TRBV28	TRBJ1-2	TRBD1	NA	TGTGCCAGCAGTTTCGACAGGGCTAACTATGGCTACACCTTC	CASSFDRANYGYTF
TRBV5-1	TRBJ2-7	NA	NA	TGCGCCAGCAGCTTGGCGGGACAACTCTACGAGCAGTACTTC	CASSLAGQLYEQYF
TRBV7-2	TRBJ1-5	NA	few	TGTGCCAGCAGTCCGACCTCGGGGGAGGGTCAGCCCCAGCATTTT	CASSPTSGEGQPQHF
TRBV6-5	TRBJ2-7	NA	NA	TGTGCCAGCAGTTATAATGCCAGGCCAGCCTACGAGCAGTACTTC	CASSYNARPAYEQYF
TRBV19	TRBJ1-2	TRBD1	NA	TGTGCCACCAGGACAGGAGGAACCTATGGCTACACCTTC	CATRTGGTYGYTF
TRBV5-1	TRBJ1-3	NA	NA	TGCGCCAGCAGCTTGGGTACCCTAGGAAACACCATATATTTT	CASSLGTLGNTIYF
TRBV24-1	TRBJ2-3	TRBD1	NA	TGTGCCACCAGTGATTTGCAAGGCAGGGGGCTTGCAGATACGCAGTATTTT	CATSDLQGRGLADTQYF
TRBV5-6	TRBJ2-3	TRBD1	NA	TGTGCCAGCAGCTTGGGACAGGGGGTAGCAGATACGCAGTATTTT	CASSLGQGVADTQYF
TRBV29-1	TRBJ1-2	TRBD1	NA	TGCAGCGTTGAAGAGATCCCAGGGGGCTATGGCTACACCTTC	CSVEEIPGGYGYTF
TRBV24-1	TRBJ2-5	NA	NA	TGTGCCACCAGTGATGTTAAGTCAGGGGCGAAAGAGACCCAGTACTTC	CATSDVKSGAKETQYF
TRBV2	TRBJ1-3	NA	NA	TGTGCCAGCAGTGTTGGGGGGGTCGGAAACACCATATATTTT	CASSVGGVGNTIYF
TRBV7-2	TRBJ2-5	TRBD1	NA	TGTGCCAGCAGTAAATGGACAGGGGGCGGGGAGACCCAGTACTTC	CASSKWTGGGETQYF
TRBV5-4	TRBJ2-1	TRBD1	NA	TGTGCCAGCAGCTCCGGGACAGGTTACAATGAGCAGTTCTTC	CASSSGTGYNEQFF
TRBV7-6	TRBJ2-5	NA	NA	TGTGCCAGCAGCTTAGTTGGAGGGATACGAGAGACCCAGTACTTC	CASSLVGGIRETQYF
TRBV19	TRBJ2-5	NA	NA	TGTGCCAGTAGTCTCTCGTGGCAGGGAATCCAAGAGACCCAGTACTTC	CASSLSWQGIQETQYF
TRBV6-1	TRBJ2-2	NA	NA	TGTGCCAGCAGTGAACGGGATTACACCGGGGAGCTGTTTTTT	CASSERDYTGELFF
TRBV11-3	TRBJ2-1	NA	NA	TGTGCCAGCAGCTTGCAGGGCTCAGACAATGAGCAGTTCTTC	CASSLQGSDNEQFF
TRBV11-2	TRBJ2-7	TRBD2	NA	TGTGCCAGCAGCTCACTCGCGGGGGGTTCCTACGAGCAGTACTTC	CASSSLAGGSYEQYF
TRBV4-3	TRBJ2-2	TRBD2	NA	TGCGCCAGCAGCCAAGAGTCGGGGGGAAACACCGGGGAGCTGTTTTTT	CASSQESGGNTGELFF
TRBV19	TRBJ2-5	NA	NA	TGTGCCAGTAGTATGGGCGGACAGTTCCAAGAGACCCAGTACTTC	CASSMGGQFQETQYF
TRBV30	TRBJ1-2	NA	few	TGTGCCTGGAGTGTAGAGGCGAACTATGGCTACACCTTC	CAWSVEANYGYTF
TRBV10-2	TRBJ2-7	NA	NA	TGCGCCAGCAGTGCCCAGGATTACGAGCAGTACTTC	CASSAQDYEQYF
TRBV4-1	TRBJ1-5	TRBD1	NA	TGCGCCAGCAGCGCCCAACCGAACAGGGGGCCCCAGCATTTT	CASSAQPNRGPQHF